This TCR beta chain was sequenced in a study of cytomegalovirus exposure and HLA in healthy donors. This CDR3 comprises 14 residues. V dropped 6 bases and J dropped 5; count of bases not matched to a gene: 6. Per germline, CDR1 MDHEN and CDR2 SYDVKM. The table lists this clone with a few counts. Use of 60 Vbeta and 13 Jbeta primers characterized the PCR. Measured with immunoSEQ multiplex PCR; TCRdb has only the in-frame clones, and not every one. The repertoire holds about 150,000 clones, with around 84% as singletons. V and J are TRBV28 and TRBJ1-5, with 8 bases matching TRBD1. The sequencing input was PBMCs. This TCR was recovered from a woman aged 40 to 55 in good health and CMV-seropositive. This CDR3 reads CASRKGQGHQPQHF. The CDR3 DNA sequence: TGTGCCAGCAGGAAAGGACAGGGACATCAGCCCCAGCATTTT.